This TCR beta chain was recorded in a study of patients and donors after allogeneic stem cell transplantation. Deletions cut 1 base from V and 5 bases from J, with 14 bases between. The germline V gene encodes CDR1 MGHRA and CDR2 YSYEKL. The length of the CDR3 is 16 residues. TCRdb re-analysed the RT-PCR reads in MiXCR, keeping a single row per CDR3 protein. The repertoire consists of some 160,000 distinct CDR3 sequences, with 24% occurring once and the leading ten covering 20% to 30%. The sequence was collected from a human donor who was either an allogeneic HSCT recipient or a stem cell or donor lymphocyte infusion donor (not recorded which). It is not recorded whose cells these are; they may come from a transplant donor. V usage is TRBV4-1 and J usage is TRBJ1-4; D gene uncertain. The sequenced sample was blood, either unsorted or a sorted T cell fraction (not recorded which). The CDR3 region is CASSQVGKEINEKLFF. DNA for the CDR3: TGCGCCAGCAGCCAAGTTGGGAAAGAGATCAATGAAAAACTGTTTTTT.